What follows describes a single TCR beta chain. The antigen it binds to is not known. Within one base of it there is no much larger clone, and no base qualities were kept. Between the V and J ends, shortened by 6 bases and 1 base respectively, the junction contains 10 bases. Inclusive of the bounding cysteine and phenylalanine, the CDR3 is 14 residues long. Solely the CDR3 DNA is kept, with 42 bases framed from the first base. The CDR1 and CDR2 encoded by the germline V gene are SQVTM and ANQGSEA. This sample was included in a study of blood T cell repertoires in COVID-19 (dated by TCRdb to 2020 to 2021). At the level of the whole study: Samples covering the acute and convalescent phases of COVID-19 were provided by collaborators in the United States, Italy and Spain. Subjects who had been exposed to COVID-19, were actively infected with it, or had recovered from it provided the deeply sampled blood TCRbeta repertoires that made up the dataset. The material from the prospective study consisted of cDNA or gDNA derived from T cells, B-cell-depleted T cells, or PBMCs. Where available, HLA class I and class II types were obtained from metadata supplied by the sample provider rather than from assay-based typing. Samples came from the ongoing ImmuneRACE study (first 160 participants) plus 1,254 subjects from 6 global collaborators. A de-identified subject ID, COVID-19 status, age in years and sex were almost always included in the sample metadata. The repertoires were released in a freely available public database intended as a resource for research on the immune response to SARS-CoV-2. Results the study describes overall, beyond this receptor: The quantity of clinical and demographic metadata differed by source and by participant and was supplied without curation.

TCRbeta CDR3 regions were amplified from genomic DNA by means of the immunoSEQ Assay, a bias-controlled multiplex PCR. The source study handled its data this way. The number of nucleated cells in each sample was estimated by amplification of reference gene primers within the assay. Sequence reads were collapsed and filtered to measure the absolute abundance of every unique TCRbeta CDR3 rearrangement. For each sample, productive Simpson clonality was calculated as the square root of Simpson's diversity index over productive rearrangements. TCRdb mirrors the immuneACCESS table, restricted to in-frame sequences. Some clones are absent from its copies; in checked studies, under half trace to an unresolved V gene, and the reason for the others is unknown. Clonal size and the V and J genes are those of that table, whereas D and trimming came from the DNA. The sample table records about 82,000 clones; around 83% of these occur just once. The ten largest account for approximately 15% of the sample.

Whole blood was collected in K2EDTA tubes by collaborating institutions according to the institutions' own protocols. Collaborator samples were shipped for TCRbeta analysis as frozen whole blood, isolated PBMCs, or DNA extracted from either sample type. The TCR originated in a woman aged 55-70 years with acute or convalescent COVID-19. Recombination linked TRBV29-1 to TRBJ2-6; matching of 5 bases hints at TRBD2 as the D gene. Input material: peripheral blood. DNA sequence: TGCAGCGTCGCGACGGGGTCTGGGGCCAACGTCCTGACTTTC. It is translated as CSVATGSGANVLTF.